This T cell receptor beta chain was captured by sequencing in a study of shared clonotypes between healthy human individuals. At the level of the study: Researchers assigned three CD4 naive, three CD4 memory, two CD8 naive and one CD8 memory plate to each donor.

Germline assignment: CDR1 MNHNS and CDR2 SASEGT. This CDR3 is built from 15 residues. Trimming stripped 3 bases from V and 9 bases from J, with 18 bases between. Naive CD8 cells, CD45RO-negative and positively selected for CCR7, excluded terminally differentiated effector memory CD45RA+ cells. Study donors comprised healthy, HIV-negative adults devoid of recent acute infection or vaccination. The sorted-subset replicate PCRs were given approximately 190 ng DNA, which is about 30,000 T cell genomes. Some clones are missing from TCRdb's copy, which holds only in-frame ones; the method was immunoSEQ multiplex PCR. The sample holds about 1,800,000 clones, just under 95% seen once.

The V and J genes are TRBV6-1 and TRBJ2-1; TRBD1 might be the D (6 bases). The clonotype was recovered from a man aged 18 to 35 in good health. The sample was naive CD8+ T cells sorted from blood. The CDR3 DNA follows: TGTGCCAGCAGTGAGGGCCAAACAGGGTTTGCTGAGCAGTTCTTC. It yields the protein CASSEGQTGFAEQFF.